This is a list of T cell receptor beta chains from one sample in a study of T cell changes during pregnancy in multiple sclerosis. Repertoires were generated with immunoSEQ multiplex PCR, while TCRdb's copy carries only in-frame clones and drops some. The sample consists of about 42,000 clones, 80% to 95% of them appearing once. Here the sequenced sample was CD4+ T cells from peripheral blood mononuclear cells, taken after pregnancy. The receptors derive from a female donor in good health, enrolled as a control in a pregnancy study. Both conserved end residues are part of each CDR3. Each record gives: clone size, V gene, D gene, J gene, CDR3 DNA, CDR3 protein. D genes are given only for firm matches. Clone size, where shown, is once, few, many, or a class for clones that have expanded.

>.|TRBV6-5|.|TRBJ1-2
TGTGCCAGCAGTTACTCGCAGGGGAGCTATGGCTACACCTTC
CASSYSQGSYGYTF
>.|TRBV6-1|TRBD1|TRBJ2-5
TGTGCCAGCAGGGATCCGGGACAGGGATTGGAGACCCAGTACTTC
CASRDPGQGLETQYF
>.|TRBV27|TRBD1|TRBJ1-6
TGTGCCAGCAGTTTATGGGGACAGGGAACGGATTCACCCCTCCACTTT
CASSLWGQGTDSPLHF
>.|TRBV15|TRBD1|TRBJ2-5
TGTGCCACCAGCGCGACAGGGGGTCTAGGAGAGACCCAGTACTTC
CATSATGGLGETQYF
>.|TRBV10-3|.|TRBJ1-6
TGTGCCATCAGTGAGCGTCCCGGGGTCAATTCACCCCTCCACTTT
CAISERPGVNSPLHF
>.|TRBV9|.|TRBJ2-1
TGTGCCAGCAGCGTAGTAGCTACCTCCTACAATGAGCAGTTCTTC
CASSVVATSYNEQFF
>.|TRBV11-1|.|TRBJ2-1
TGTGCCAGCAGTAGGGGCAGGGCCACCTACAATGAGCAGTTCTTC
CASSRGRATYNEQFF
>.|TRBV6-1|TRBD1|TRBJ1-6
TGTGCCAGCAGTGACCAGGGGGTAAATAATTCACCCCTCCACTTT
CASSDQGVNNSPLHF
>.|TRBV7-3|TRBD2|TRBJ2-1
TGTGCCAGCAGCTCGACTAGCGGGGCGAGACCGGCCTACAATGAGCAGTTCTTC
CASSSTSGARPAYNEQFF
>.|TRBV10-3|TRBD2|TRBJ2-2
TGTGCCATCTCCTGGACTAGCGGGAGGGCTGGGGAGCTGTTTTTT
CAISWTSGRAGELFF
>.|TRBV4-1|TRBD2|TRBJ2-7
TGCGCCAGCAGCCAAGAGGTTAAAGGACTAGCGAGAACCCCCTCCTACGAGCAGTACTTC
CASSQEVKGLARTPSYEQYF
>.|TRBV7-7|TRBD2|TRBJ2-5
TGTGCCAGCAGCGAGGGACTAGCGGAGCAAGAGACCCAGTACTTC
CASSEGLAEQETQYF
>once|TRBV18|.|TRBJ1-6
TGTGCCAGCTCACCGGGAAGGGGCTATAATTCACCCCTCCACTTT
CASSPGRGYNSPLHF
>.|TRBV29-1|.|TRBJ2-3
TGCAGCGTTGACAGGGGCACAGATACGCAGTATTTT
CSVDRGTDTQYF
>.|TRBV6-5|TRBD1|TRBJ1-6
TGTGCCAGCAGTTACTCGCCAGGGGGCAGTTCACCCCTCCACTTT
CASSYSPGGSSPLHF
>.|TRBV9|TRBD1|TRBJ2-3
TGTGCCAGCAGCGTATCCCGACAGGGGACCACAGATACGCAGTATTTT
CASSVSRQGTTDTQYF
>.|TRBV6-6|.|TRBJ2-1
TGTGCCAGCCTACGGGGAGACTCCTACAATGAGCAGTTCTTC
CASLRGDSYNEQFF